This paragraph reports one T cell receptor beta chain. This sample is drawn from a study of blood T cell repertoires in COVID-19. Study summary: The United States, Italy and Spain were the sources of the acute and convalescent COVID-19 samples. Sample material is recorded as cDNA or gDNA derived from T cells, B-cell-depleted T cells, or PBMCs.

Per the authors' pipeline: Quantification of nucleated cells was approximated via reference gene primer amplification. The method was immunoSEQ multiplex PCR; TCRdb's version includes in-frame clones alone and lacks a portion of them. The V and J calls and clone size are taken from that table; D and trimming were inferred from the DNA. Altogether around 100,000 clones are present, about 88% being singletons, with the ten largest covering roughly 6.2%. Sequencing input: peripheral blood. The source is a human donor in a cohort sampled during active COVID-19.

CDR3 in amino acids: CASSFHGDWTGDNYGYTF. The CDR3 DNA follows: TGTGCCAGTAGTTTCCACGGAGACTGGACAGGGGATAACTATGGCTACACCTTC. The rearrangement uses TRBV19 and TRBJ1-2; 9 bases match TRBD1. V was clipped by 5 bases and J by 1 base; unmatched bases: 14. CDR1 is LNHDA, CDR2 SQIVND, per germline (reference sequence). This CDR3 is built from 18 residues.